Shown below are 19 T cell receptor beta chains from a single sample sequenced in a study of cytomegalovirus exposure and HLA in healthy donors. The PCR employed 60 Vbeta primers together with 13 Jbeta primers. Libraries were prepared by immunoSEQ multiplex PCR; TCRdb keeps only in-frame clonotypes and omits some of them. Among some 150,000 clones listed, about 79% were seen once. The sample consisted of PBMCs. Receptors originate from a male donor in good health and CMV-seronegative.

The V call is TRBV6-1, the J call TRBJ1-4; D is perhaps TRBD1 (6 bases). The germline CDR1 and CDR2 sequences are MNHNS and SASEGT. This CDR3 is built from 15 residues. Trimming left V 2 bases short and J 4 bases short, with 11 bases between. The CDR3 bases are TGTGCCAGCAGTGAAACGGCAGGGGATAATGAAAAACTGTTTTTT. Translated: CASSETAGDNEKLFF.

The chain is built from TRBV10-1 and TRBJ1-4; D is unclear. CDR3 size: 10 residues. CDR1 WNHNN and CDR2 SYGVQD come from the germline V gene (reference sequence). Trimming pared 10 bases from V and 5 bases from J, leaving 5 bases between. Here the CDR3 DNA reads TGCGCCATCCTAAATGAAAAACTGTTTTTT. This translates into CAILNEKLFF.

The rearrangement uses TRBV5-4 and TRBJ1-1; a possible D gene is TRBD1 (5 bases). V gave up 0 bases and J gave up 7 bases, with 16 bases separating them. In germline, CDR1 is SGHNT, CDR2 YYREEE (reference sequence). This CDR3 comprises 15 residues. CDR3 bases: TGTGCCAGCAGCTTGGCCCGAAAAGGGGCTGGTGAAGCTTTCTTT. It codes for CASSLARKGAGEAFF.

This sequence joins TRBV29-1 and TRBJ2-5, with 7 bases matching TRBD1. Germline V lookup: CDR1 SQVTM, CDR2 ANQGSEA. There are 13 residues in the CDR3. Unmatched junction bases numbered 2, after V lost 2 bases and J lost 2 bases. The CDR3 sequence is CSVEQGQQETQYF. The CDR3 DNA follows: TGCAGCGTTGAACAGGGACAGCAAGAGACCCAGTACTTC.

This clone was detected a few times. One end of the junction does not line up with germline, which may come from a read error. The J gene is TRBJ2-1, the V gene TRBV25-1; 11 nucleotides line up with TRBD1. Germline V gene lookup returns CDR1 MGHDK and CDR2 SYGVNS. The CDR3 runs to 13 residues. The CDR3 DNA is TGTGCCAGCAGTGGGACCCGGGACAGGGGGTGGATCTTC. Protein product: CASSGTRDRGWIF.

In regard to this clone: One end of the junction is discordant with germline, which a read error may explain. The same CDR3 also results from other DNA sequences found in this sample. The chain joins TRBV6-6 to TRBJ2-1, with 8 bases that match TRBD1. Germline values: CDR1 MNHNY, CDR2 SVGAGI (reference sequence). This CDR3 has 15 residues. The CDR3 region has the DNA TGTGCCAGTAGTTACCAGACAGGGGCGGTCAATGAGCAGTTCTTC. Its translation is CASSYQTGAVNEQFF.

V usage is TRBV5-3 and J usage is TRBJ1-5; D may be TRBD1 (5 bases). TRBV5-3 is given ORF status, its function remaining uncertain. V gave up 0 bases and J gave up 4 bases, with 11 bases separating them. The CDR3 consists of 15 residues. The CDR3 nucleotides are TGTGCCAGAAGCTTGGCCAGGGTCCGAAATCAGCCCCAGCATTTT. It encodes CARSLARVRNQPQHF.

The chain has TRBV7-9 and TRBJ2-4; D is possibly TRBD2 (7 bases). The V end was cut by 5 bases, the J end by 8 bases, with 16 bases between. CDR1 is SEHNR and CDR2 is FQNEAQ in the germline V gene (reference sequence). The CDR3 sequence is 14 residues long. CDR3 bases: TGTGCCAGCAGCGTGGGGGGGCCTTGGGACATTCAGTACTTC. It encodes CASSVGGPWDIQYF.

This chain links TRBV21-1 with TRBJ1-5; TRBD1 was called by the table and not checked on the DNA. TRBV21-1 is deemed a pseudogene. The CDR3 sequence is 15 residues long. The CDR3 protein is CASIYRGHSNQPQHF. The DNA for the CDR3 is TGTGCCAGCATCTACAGGGGGCATAGCAATCAGCCCCAGCATTTT.

This clone was seen once. This chain links TRBV27 with TRBJ1-2; 7 positions agree with TRBD1. V trimming: 3 bases; J trimming: 2 bases; junction bases outside the gene matches: 6. Germline V gene lookup returns CDR1 MNHEY and CDR2 SMNVEV (reference sequence). The CDR3 totals 15 residues. The CDR3 is CASSFRVRGNYGYTF. Here the CDR3 DNA reads TGTGCCAGCAGTTTTAGGGTCAGGGGGAACTATGGCTACACCTTC.

The rearrangement joins TRBV2 to TRBJ1-5; D is undetermined. The germline V and J ends were trimmed by 6 bases and 4 bases, with 13 bases remaining between them. This CDR3 has 14 amino acids. Germline V gene sequence: CDR1 SNHLY, CDR2 FYNNEI. The CDR3 coding sequence is TGTGCCAGCAGGCCCGCCCGGGATAATCAGCCCCAGCATTTT. It translates to CASRPARDNQPQHF.

CDR3 coding DNA: TGTGCCAGCAGCTTAGCTTCCGGAGGAACTAACTATGGCTACACCTTC. Translating it yields CASSLASGGTNYGYTF. The chain is built from TRBV11-3 and TRBJ1-2, with no clear D. From germline, CDR1 is SGHNT and CDR2 YENEEA. Trimming took off 1 base at V and 0 bases at J, with 12 bases between the two ends. The CDR3 totals 16 residues.

The chain has TRBV9 and TRBJ2-2; D gene unclear. The germline gives CDR1 SGDLS, CDR2 YYNGEE. This CDR3 is built from 14 residues. Trimming cost V 0 bases and J 4 bases, with 7 bases left between them. The CDR3 coding sequence is TGTGCCAGCAGCGTAGATTCCCTCACCGGGGAGCTGTTTTTT. Translated, it gives CASSVDSLTGELFF.

V and J are TRBV5-8 and TRBJ2-2; 10 bases fit TRBD2. In germline, CDR1 is SGHTS, CDR2 YDEGEE. CDR3 length: 17 amino acids. Trimming cost V 0 bases and J 3 bases; bases outside gene matches: 5. CDR3 region: CASSLDLAGGYTGELFF. CDR3 bases: TGTGCCAGCAGCTTGGACTTAGCGGGGGGCTACACCGGGGAGCTGTTTTTT. Full variable domain (remainder filled in from reference TRBV5-8 and TRBJ2-2): EAGVTQSPTHLIKTRGQQATLRCSPISGHTSVYWYQQALGLGLQFLLWYDEGEERNRGNFPPRFSGRQFPNYSSELNVNALELEDSALYLCASSLDLAGGYTGELFFGEGSRLTVL.

The V and J genes are TRBV9 and TRBJ1-4; 8 bases are shared with TRBD1. Germline V gives CDR1 SGDLS, CDR2 YYNGEE. The CDR3 totals 18 residues. The ends lost 0 bases at V and 5 bases at J; junction bases unmatched: 12. The CDR3 sequence is CASSVGDRGRGLNEKLFF. The CDR3 nucleotides are TGTGCCAGCAGCGTAGGAGACAGGGGACGGGGTTTAAATGAAAAACTGTTTTTT.

This clone came up a few times. The chain employs TRBV18 and TRBJ1-3; 10 bases are shared with TRBD1. Germline CDR1 is KGHSH and CDR2 is LQKENI. Germline trimming cut 4 bases from V and 2 bases from J; bases unmatched to any gene: 2. The CDR3 length is 15 residues. This CDR3 is CASSRDRGPGNTIYF. Here the CDR3 DNA reads TGTGCCAGCTCACGCGACAGGGGGCCTGGAAACACCATATATTTT. The full variable domain, completed using reference TRBV18 and TRBJ1-3, is NAGVMQNPRHLVRRRGQEARLRCSPMKGHSHVYWYRQLPEEGLKFMVYLQKENIIDESGMPKERFSAEFPKEGPSILRIQQVVRGDSAAYFCASSRDRGPGNTIYFGEGSWLTVV.

The V and J genes are TRBV5-8 and TRBJ1-4, with D possibly matching TRBD1 (6 bases). Germline CDR1 reads SGHTS; CDR2 reads YDEGEE. V gave up 4 bases and J gave up 5 bases, with 12 bases separating them. The CDR3 spans 14 residues. The CDR3 is CASSIGTRNEKLFF. The CDR3 DNA follows: TGTGCCAGCAGCATCGGGACAAGAAATGAAAAACTGTTTTTT.

The gene calls are TRBV7-9 and TRBJ2-5; perhaps TRBD1 as D (6 bases). This CDR3 is built from 15 residues. Germline V lookup: CDR1 SEHNR, CDR2 FQNEAQ (reference sequence). V shed 6 bases and J shed 4 bases, with 18 bases lying between them. The chain's CDR3 is CASRYRKGVGETQYF. CDR3 DNA: TGTGCCAGCAGATATAGGAAGGGGGTCGGAGAGACCCAGTACTTC.

This clone was seen just once. The V gene is TRBV2, the J gene TRBJ2-7; 11 bases are shared with TRBD2. CDR3 length equals 20 residues. Germline-derived CDR1 and CDR2 are SNHLY and FYNNEI. V lost 6 bases, J lost 6 bases, and 25 bases stayed unmatched. Here the CDR3 reads CASRGSALIAGGPRDLEQYF. As DNA, the CDR3 is TGTGCCAGCAGGGGTTCGGCCCTGATAGCGGGAGGGCCACGGGATCTCGAGCAGTACTTC. The whole variable domain, remainder taken from reference TRBV2 and TRBJ2-7, is EPEVTQTPSHQVTQMGQEVILRCVPISNHLYFYWYRQILGQKVEFLVSFYNNEISEKSEIFDDQFSVERPDGSNFTLKIRSTKLEDSAMYFCASRGSALIAGGPRDLEQYFGPGTRLTVT.